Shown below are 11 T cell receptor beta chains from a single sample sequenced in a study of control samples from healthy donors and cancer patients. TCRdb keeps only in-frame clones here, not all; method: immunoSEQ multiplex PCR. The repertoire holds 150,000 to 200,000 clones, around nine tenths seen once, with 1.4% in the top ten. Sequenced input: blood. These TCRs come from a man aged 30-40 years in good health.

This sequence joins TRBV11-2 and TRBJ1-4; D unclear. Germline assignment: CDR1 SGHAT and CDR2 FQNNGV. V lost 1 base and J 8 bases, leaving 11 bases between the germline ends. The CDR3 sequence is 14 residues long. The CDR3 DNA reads TGTGCCAGCAGCTTAGTCGGAGGGAGGGAAAAACTGTTTTTT. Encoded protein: CASSLVGGREKLFF.

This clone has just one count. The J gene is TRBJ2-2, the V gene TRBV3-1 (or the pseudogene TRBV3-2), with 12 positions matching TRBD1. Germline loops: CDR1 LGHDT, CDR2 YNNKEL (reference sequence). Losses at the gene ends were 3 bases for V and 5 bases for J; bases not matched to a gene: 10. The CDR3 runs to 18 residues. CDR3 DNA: TGTGCCAGCAGCCAGTTCCTCCCGGGACAGGGGGCTACCGGGGAGCTGTTTTTT. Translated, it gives CASSQFLPGQGATGELFF.

CDR3 sequence: CSASPPGTSVLSYNEQFF. Written as DNA, the CDR3 is TGCAGTGCTAGTCCCCCTGGGACTAGCGTCCTATCCTACAATGAGCAGTTCTTC. The V and J genes are TRBV20-1 and TRBJ2-1; TRBD2 matches 10 bases. Trimming at V came to 3 bases and at J to 1 base, leaving 12 bases not matched to a gene. Looked up from germline, CDR1 is DFQATT and CDR2 is SNEGSKA (reference sequence). This CDR3 comprises 18 residues.

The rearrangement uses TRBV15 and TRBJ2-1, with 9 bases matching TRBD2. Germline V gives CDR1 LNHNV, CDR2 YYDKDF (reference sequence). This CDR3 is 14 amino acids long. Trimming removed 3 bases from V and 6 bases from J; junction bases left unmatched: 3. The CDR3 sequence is CATSRTREGNEQFF. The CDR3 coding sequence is TGTGCCACCAGCAGGACGCGGGAGGGCAATGAGCAGTTCTTC.

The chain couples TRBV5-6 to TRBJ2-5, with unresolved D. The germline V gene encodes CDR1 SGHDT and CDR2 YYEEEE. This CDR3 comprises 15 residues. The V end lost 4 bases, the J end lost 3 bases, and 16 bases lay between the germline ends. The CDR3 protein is CASSLDRAPEETQYF. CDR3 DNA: TGTGCCAGCAGCCTTGACCGGGCCCCGGAAGAGACCCAGTACTTC.

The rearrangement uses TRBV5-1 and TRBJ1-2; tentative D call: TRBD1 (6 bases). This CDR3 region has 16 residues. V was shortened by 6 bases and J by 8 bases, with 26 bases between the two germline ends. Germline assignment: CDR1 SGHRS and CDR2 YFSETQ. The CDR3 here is CASNFFSQGSPGGYTF. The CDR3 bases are TGCGCCAGCAACTTTTTCTCACAGGGATCCCCTGGGGGCTACACCTTC.

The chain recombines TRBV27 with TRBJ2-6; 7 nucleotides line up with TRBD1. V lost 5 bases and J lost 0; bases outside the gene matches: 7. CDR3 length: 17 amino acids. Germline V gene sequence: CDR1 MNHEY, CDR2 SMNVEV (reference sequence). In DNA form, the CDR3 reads TGTGCCAGCAGTCTAAGGACAGGAAACTCTGGGGCCAACGTCCTGACTTTC. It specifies CASSLRTGNSGANVLTF.

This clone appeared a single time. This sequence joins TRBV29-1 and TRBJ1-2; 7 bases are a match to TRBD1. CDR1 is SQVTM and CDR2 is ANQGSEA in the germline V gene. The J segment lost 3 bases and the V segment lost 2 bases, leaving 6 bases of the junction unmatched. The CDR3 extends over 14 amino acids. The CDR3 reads CSVEREGADYGYTF. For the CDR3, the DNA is TGCAGCGTTGAACGAGAGGGGGCGGACTATGGCTACACCTTC.

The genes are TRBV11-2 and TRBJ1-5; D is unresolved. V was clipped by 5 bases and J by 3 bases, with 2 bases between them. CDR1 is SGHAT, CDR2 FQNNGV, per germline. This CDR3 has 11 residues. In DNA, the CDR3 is TGTGCCAGCAGCCCCAATCAGCCCCAGCATTTT. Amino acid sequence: CASSPNQPQHF.

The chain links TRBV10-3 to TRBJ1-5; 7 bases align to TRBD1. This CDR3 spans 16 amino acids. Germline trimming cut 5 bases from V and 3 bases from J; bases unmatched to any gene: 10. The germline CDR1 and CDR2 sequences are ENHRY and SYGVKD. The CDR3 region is CAISFDRVVNNQPQHF. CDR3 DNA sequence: TGTGCCATCAGTTTTGACAGGGTGGTTAACAATCAGCCCCAGCATTTT.

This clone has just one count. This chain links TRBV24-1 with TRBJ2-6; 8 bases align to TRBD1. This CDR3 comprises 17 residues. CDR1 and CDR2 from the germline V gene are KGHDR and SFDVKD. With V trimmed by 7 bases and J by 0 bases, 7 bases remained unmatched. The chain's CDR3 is CATRLGQGASGANVLTF. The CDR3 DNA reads TGTGCCACCAGGCTGGGGCAGGGGGCCTCTGGGGCCAACGTCCTGACTTTC.